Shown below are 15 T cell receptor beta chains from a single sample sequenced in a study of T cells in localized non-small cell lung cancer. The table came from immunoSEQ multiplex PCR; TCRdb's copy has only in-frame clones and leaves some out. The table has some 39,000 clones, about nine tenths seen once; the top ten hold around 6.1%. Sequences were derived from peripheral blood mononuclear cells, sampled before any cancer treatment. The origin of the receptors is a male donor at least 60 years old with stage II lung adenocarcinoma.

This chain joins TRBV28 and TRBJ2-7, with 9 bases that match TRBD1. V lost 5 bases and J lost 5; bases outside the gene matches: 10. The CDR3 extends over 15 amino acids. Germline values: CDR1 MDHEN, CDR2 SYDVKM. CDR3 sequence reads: CASSPSGTGTNEQYF. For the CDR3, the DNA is TGTGCCAGCAGTCCCTCCGGGACAGGGACCAACGAGCAGTACTTC.

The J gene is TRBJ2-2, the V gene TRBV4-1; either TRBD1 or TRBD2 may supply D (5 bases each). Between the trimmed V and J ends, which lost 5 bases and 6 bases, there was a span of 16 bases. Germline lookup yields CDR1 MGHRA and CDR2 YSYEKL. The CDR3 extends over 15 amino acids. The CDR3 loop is CASSYSGDLPGELFF. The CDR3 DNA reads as TGCGCCAGCAGCTACTCCGGGGACCTGCCCGGGGAGCTGTTTTTT.

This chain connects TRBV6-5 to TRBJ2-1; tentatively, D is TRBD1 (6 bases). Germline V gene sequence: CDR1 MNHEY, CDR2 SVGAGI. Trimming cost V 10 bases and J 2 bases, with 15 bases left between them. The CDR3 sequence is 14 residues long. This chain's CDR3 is CAIGQGSAYNEQFF. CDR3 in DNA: TGTGCCATCGGCCAGGGGAGCGCCTACAATGAGCAGTTCTTC.

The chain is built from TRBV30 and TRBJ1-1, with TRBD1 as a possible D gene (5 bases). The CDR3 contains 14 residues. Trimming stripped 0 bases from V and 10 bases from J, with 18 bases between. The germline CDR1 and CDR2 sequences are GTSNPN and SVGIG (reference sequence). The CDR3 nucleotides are TGTGCCTGGAGTGTACTGGCAGTAGGAACAGGAGCTTTCTTT. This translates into CAWSVLAVGTGAFF.

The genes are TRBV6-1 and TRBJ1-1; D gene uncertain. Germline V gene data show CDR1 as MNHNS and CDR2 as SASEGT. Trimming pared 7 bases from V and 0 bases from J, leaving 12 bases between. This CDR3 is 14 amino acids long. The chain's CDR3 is CASTGEGLNTEAFF. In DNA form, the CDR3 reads TGTGCCAGCACCGGAGAAGGGTTGAACACTGAAGCTTTCTTT.

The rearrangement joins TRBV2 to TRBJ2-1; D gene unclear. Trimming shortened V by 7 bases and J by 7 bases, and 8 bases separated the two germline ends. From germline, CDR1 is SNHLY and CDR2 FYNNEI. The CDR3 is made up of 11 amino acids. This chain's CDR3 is CASTKVNEQFF. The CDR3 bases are TGTGCCAGCACGAAAGTGAATGAGCAGTTCTTC.

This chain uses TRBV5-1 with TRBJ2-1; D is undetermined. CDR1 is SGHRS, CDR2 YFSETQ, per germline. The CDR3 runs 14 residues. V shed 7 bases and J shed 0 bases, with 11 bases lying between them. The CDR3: CASADGSSYNEQFF. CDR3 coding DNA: TGCGCCAGCGCCGACGGAAGCTCCTACAATGAGCAGTTCTTC. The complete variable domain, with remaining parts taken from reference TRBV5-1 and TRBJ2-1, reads KAGVTQTPRYLIKTRGQQVTLSCSPISGHRSVSWYQQTPGQGLQFLFEYFSETQRNKGNFPGRFSGRQFSNSRSEMNVSTLELGDSALYLCASADGSSYNEQFFGPGTRLTVL.

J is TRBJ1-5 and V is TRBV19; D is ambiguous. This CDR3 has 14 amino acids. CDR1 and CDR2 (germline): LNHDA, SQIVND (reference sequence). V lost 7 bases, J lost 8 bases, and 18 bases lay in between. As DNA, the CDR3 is TGTGCCAGTAAGGCGGGCTGGTCAGGAAAGCCCCAGCATTTT. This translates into CASKAGWSGKPQHF.

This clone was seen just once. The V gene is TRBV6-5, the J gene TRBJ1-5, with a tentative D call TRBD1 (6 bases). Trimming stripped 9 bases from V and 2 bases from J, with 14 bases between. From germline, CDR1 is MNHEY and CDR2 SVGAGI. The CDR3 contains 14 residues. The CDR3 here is CASKKGGGNQPQHF. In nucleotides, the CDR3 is TGTGCCAGTAAAAAGGGGGGTGGCAATCAGCCCCAGCATTTT.

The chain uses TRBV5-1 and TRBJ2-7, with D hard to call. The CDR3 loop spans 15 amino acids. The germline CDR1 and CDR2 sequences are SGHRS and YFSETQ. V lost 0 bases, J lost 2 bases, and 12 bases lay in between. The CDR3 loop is CASSLEIGLTYEQYF. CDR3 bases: TGCGCCAGCAGCTTGGAAATAGGGTTGACCTACGAGCAGTACTTC.

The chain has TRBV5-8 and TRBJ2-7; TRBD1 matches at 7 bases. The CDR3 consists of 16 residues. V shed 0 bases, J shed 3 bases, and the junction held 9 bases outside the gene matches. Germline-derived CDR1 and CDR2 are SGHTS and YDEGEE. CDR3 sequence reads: CASSLGSGTANYEQYF. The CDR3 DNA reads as TGTGCCAGCAGCTTGGGGTCCGGGACAGCGAACTACGAGCAGTACTTC.

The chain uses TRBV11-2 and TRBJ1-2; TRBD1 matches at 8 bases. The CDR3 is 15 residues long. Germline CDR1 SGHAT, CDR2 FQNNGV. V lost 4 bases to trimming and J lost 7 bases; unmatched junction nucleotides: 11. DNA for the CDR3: TGTGCCAGCAGCTCACAGGACAGGGCTGTAGGTGGCTACACCTTC. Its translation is CASSSQDRAVGGYTF.

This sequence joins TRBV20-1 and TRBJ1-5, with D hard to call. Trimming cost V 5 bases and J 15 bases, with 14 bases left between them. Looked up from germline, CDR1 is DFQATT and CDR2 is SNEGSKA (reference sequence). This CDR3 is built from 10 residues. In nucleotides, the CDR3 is TGCAGTGCTGGCCGAGGAGCAGGGCATTTT. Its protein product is CSAGRGAGHF.

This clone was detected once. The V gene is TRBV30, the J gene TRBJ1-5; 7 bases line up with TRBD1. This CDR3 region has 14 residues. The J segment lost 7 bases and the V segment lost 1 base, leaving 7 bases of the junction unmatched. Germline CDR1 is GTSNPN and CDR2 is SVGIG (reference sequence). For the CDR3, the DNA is TGTGCCTGGAGTGCCCTAGGGGGCGGGCAGCCCCAGCATTTT. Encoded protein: CAWSALGGGQPQHF.

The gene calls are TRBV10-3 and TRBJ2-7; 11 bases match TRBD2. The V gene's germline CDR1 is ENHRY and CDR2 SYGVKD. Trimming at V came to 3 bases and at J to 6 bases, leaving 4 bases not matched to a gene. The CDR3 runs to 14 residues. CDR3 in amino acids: CAISELAGEVEQYF. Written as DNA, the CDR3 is TGTGCCATCAGTGAACTAGCGGGAGAGGTCGAGCAGTACTTC.